This T cell receptor beta chain was observed in a study of T cell responses to AZD1222 COVID-19 vaccine. TCRdb keeps only in-frame clones here, not all; method: immunoSEQ multiplex PCR. The sample carries about 130,000 clones, about 90% recorded once. This clonotype was sampled from an adult in good health. The sequenced sample was peripheral blood, obtained on day 0 of AZD1222 vaccination.

This chain's CDR3 is CASSPLDQINTGELFF. DNA for the CDR3: TGTGCCAGCTCACCACTGGACCAAATCAACACCGGGGAGCTGTTTTTT. V is TRBV18 and J is TRBJ2-2; D ambiguous. The CDR3 runs 16 residues. Germline V gene data show CDR1 as KGHSH and CDR2 as LQKENI. The ends were cut back, 1 base at V and 2 bases at J, with 11 bases in the middle. The full variable domain, with the rest looked up from reference TRBV18 and TRBJ2-2, is NAGVMQNPRHLVRRRGQEARLRCSPMKGHSHVYWYRQLPEEGLKFMVYLQKENIIDESGMPKERFSAEFPKEGPSILRIQQVVRGDSAAYFCASSPLDQINTGELFFGEGSRLTVL.